Sequencing of this T cell receptor (beta chain) was carried out in a study of cytomegalovirus exposure and HLA in healthy donors (dated by TCRdb to 2017 to 2019). Study-level background: According to an earlier analysis of several hundred of the donors, 150 million to 200 million T cells yielded 100 million or so unique TCR beta sequences and approximately 280 Gb of sequence data. Rather than using new phenotypic data, the later analysis identified candidate immune exposures from TCR beta sequences and from how often those sequences occurred across donors. Every discovery cohort repertoire had been produced on one sequencing platform. The study was designed to test whether signatures of past pathogen exposure could be identified by cataloging public T cell receptors. In addition to the first cohort of hundreds of subjects, a separate validation cohort of 120 different subjects was used. To predict cytomegalovirus infection status, the study combined high-throughput TCR immunosequencing, statistical association of individual TCRs with disease status, and machine learning. Typing coverage differed by locus: A, B, C, DRB1 and DQB1 were typed in roughly 629-640 donors, DQA1 in roughly 510, DPA1 in around 610, and DPB1 in approximately 450. HLA typing included class I and class II loci at four-digit resolution. To study patterns of TCR occurrence, a later analysis re-analyzed previously published TCR beta repertoires from more than 550 donors and added high-resolution HLA genotyping. To decide whether each TCR beta V gene segment behaved as functional or pseudogenic, an earlier analysis of some 600 of the donors relied on high-throughput TCR beta sequencing. Across around 400 genotyped donors of the cohort, an average of about 250,000 unique TCR beta nucleotide sequences per donor were sequenced, and approximately 19% of those sequences were non-productive. Roughly 5 DR-DQ haplotypes were treated as single units for association and clustering because of strong linkage in the cohort. Donor age, sex, ethnicity and CMV serostatus were compiled together with the repertoire data. The study profiled the T cell repertoires of 500 to 800 subjects by immunosequencing and related them to cytomegalovirus serostatus. A later genetic analysis used genome-wide SNP genotypes for about 60% of the roughly 700 donors, treating that subset as a discovery cohort. Among the roughly 370 genotyped donors, roughly 80% belonged to the genetic ancestry cluster associated with self-reported Caucasian donors. An early release covering 550 to 650 HLA-typed donors comprised about 320 gigabases of sequencing data and about 90 million unique TCR sequences.

The cysteine opens and the phenylalanine closes a CDR3 of 13 amino acids. Of all the DNA, just the CDR3 is kept, 39 bases in frame from base 1. Trimming takes 5 bases off V and 7 bases off J; junction bases not matched to a gene: 6. CDR1 GTSNPN and CDR2 SVGIG are derived from the germline V gene (reference sequence). The paper's findings and limits, for the study overall: According to a later genetic analysis, donors in an Asian-associated ancestry cluster had fewer N-insertions in productive TCRs than the approximately 670-donor mean. Because some donors lacked HLA typing at each locus, the association tests relied only on the typed subset. Some IMGT-functional V segments, including TRBV6-2 and TRBV6-3, could not be distinguished by the 87-base-pair reads and were therefore excluded. In a later analysis, HLA-associated TCR beta chains were found to be more clonally expanded and to have lower generation probabilities than equally common non-associated chains. Most CMV-associated TCR beta chains appeared to be HLA-restricted in a later analysis, and the HLA associations seemed to be driven largely by CMV exposure. The presence/absence analyses assumed that sequencing depth was roughly uniform across donors, and that assumption may not be true. A cluster of highly shared sequence variants was judged likely to represent a technical artifact of the sequencing pipeline. In the study, 150 to 200 TCR beta chains were listed as associated with cytomegalovirus. A further reported finding was that TCR beta sequences accurately predicted the HLA-A and HLA-B alleles for most subjects in the first cohort. According to a later analysis, TCR association rates differed among HLA loci, with DRB1 alleles showing the most associated TCRs and HLA-C alleles showing the fewest. In an earlier analysis of approximately 590 of the donors, most TCR beta V segments appeared in productive rearrangements about 87% or about 30% of the time, broadly matching IMGT annotations. A later analysis associated 15,000 to 20,000 TCR beta sequences with specific HLA alleles at a false discovery rate of 0.05. In this cohort, only TCR beta chains were sequenced, and detectable features were limited by the absence of alpha or paired-chain data. While some public TCRs were present in many individuals, most TCR sequences turned up only very rarely across donors. The classifier was reported to diagnose cytomegalovirus status with high specificity and sensitivity in both the original cohort and the validation cohort. According to a later analysis, parvovirus B19, influenza, CMV and Epstein-Barr virus appeared linked to several top co-occurrence clusters. In vitro tests confirmed that a few of the cytomegalovirus-associated TCR beta chains recognize cytomegalovirus antigens. When HLA alleles, especially DR and DQ, strongly co-occurred, attributing TCR associations to individual alleles was difficult. According to the authors, the approach could potentially be generalized to other disease states and immunological phenotypes. Immune exposure information for the cohort was limited to CMV serostatus. A later genetic analysis associated a missense DCLRE1C variant with V-gene and J-gene trimming of TCR beta chains, and an independent cohort replicated the association. Linkage disequilibrium might explain the correlated functional status among segregating V segments, but an unknown experimental factor could not be ruled out. Approximately 16 rarely observed V segments, including chromosome 9 orphons, were excluded from the earlier analysis of about 610 of the donors because counts were too low.

Comment on this clone: What this receptor recognizes is not known. Base qualities were left out, and no much larger clone turns up one base away.

The cohort consisted of 600 to 700 healthy bone marrow donors. At the time of sampling, every cohort member was nominally healthy, though immune exposures that went unrecorded were likely present. The donor tested CMV seronegative, placing the donor among the 350 or so seronegative members of the cohort. Each donor provided a peripheral blood sample, and peripheral blood mononuclear cells were used for TCR beta sequencing. Genomic DNA extraction from the blood cell samples was performed with the Qiagen DNeasy Blood Extraction Kit. Library method: the immunoSEQ multiplex PCR assay. A mixture of 60 forward primers for TCR Vbeta segments and 13 reverse primers for TCR Jbeta segments was used in the multiplex PCR. Amplification of the CDR3 region of rearranged TCR beta genes was performed with a multiplex PCR assay on genomic DNA. The Illumina HiSeq System was used to sequence the amplified TCR beta libraries as 87-base-pair reads. The paper's processing steps were these. A later analysis tallied 75 million to 85 million unique TCR beta chains across the 550 to 850 repertoires, and some 12 million of those chains were shared by two or more donors. To remove PCR and sequencing errors, raw reads were error-corrected and collapsed into unique sequences using a nearest-neighbor algorithm that merged closely related sequences. V, D and J gene segments were assigned by aligning CDR3 sequences to IMGT reference sequences. For a sequence to be retained, a match of at least six nucleotides was required to both a V gene segment and a J gene segment. Rearrangements were called productive when the CDR3 lacked stop codons and stayed in frame with V and J; all others were non-productive. CDR3 was defined by IMGT convention, running from the second conserved V-encoded cysteine to the conserved J-encoded phenylalanine. Sequences without an unambiguous match to a single V gene segment were excluded from the earlier analysis of 587 of the donors. An earlier analysis of 500 to 600 of the donors classified V segments as functional when productive rearrangements were above 56.7% and as segregating when the standard deviation between donors was above 5%. A statistical classification framework was built for diagnosing cytomegalovirus status from the catalog of TCR beta chain sequences. In a later analysis, TCR nucleotide sequences were compared against IMGT/GENE-DB human TR gene sequences so that V and J genes could be assigned. The TCRdist pipeline was used in a later analysis to assign CDR3 sequences and most-parsimonious VDJ recombination scenarios. In a later analysis, each TCR beta chain was defined by its CDR3 amino acid sequence together with its V-gene family, and reads without a unique V-gene family were excluded. To address suspected cross-contamination and a sequencing artifact, a later analysis removed around 590 highly shared, low-generation-probability nucleotide sequences. In a later analysis, a clonal expansion index for each public chain was calculated from normalized within-repertoire ranks of inferred template counts. Generation probabilities in a later analysis came from a VDJ recombination model fitted to out-of-frame rearrangements, and those results were checked against IGoR. In a later analysis, hypergeometric tests were used to score TCR-TCR, TCR-HLA and TCR-CMV co-occurrence, with a repertoire-size bias correction applied to TCR pairs. A later analysis estimated false discovery rates by permuting HLA or CMV assignments 20 times. A later analysis grouped co-occurring TCRs with DBSCAN, adding TCRdist sequence similarity when clustering within HLA-allele-positive subsets. Repertoires with fewer than 30,000 or more than 120,000 public chains were left out of co-occurrence clustering, as were four to six repertoires with anomalous nucleotide sharing. The table comes from immuneACCESS by way of TCRdb, which keeps in-frame sequences with V and J called. Part of the clones is missing from these tables; in studies checked, under half for an unresolved V gene and the rest for unknown reasons. That table furnishes V, J and clone size, whereas the DNA furnished D and trimming. A total of more than 150,000 clones appear in this sample, 80% of them only once. The ten most abundant clones make up about 0.64% of the sample.

This chain joins TRBV30 to TRBJ2-2; the central 8 bases match TRBD2. The receptor was isolated from a boy between 10 and 17 years old in good health and CMV-seronegative. Material for sequencing was PBMCs. The sequence in DNA is TGTGCCTGGTTAGCGGGACCGGGCGGGGAGCTGTTTTTT. This encodes CAWLAGPGGELFF.